This TCR beta chain was identified in a study of blood T cell repertoires in COVID-19. The wider study: The United States, Italy and Spain were the sources of the acute and convalescent COVID-19 samples. Nucleic acid was either cDNA or gDNA, and it came from T cells, B-cell-depleted T cells, or PBMCs.

Trimming shortened V by 8 bases and J by 9 bases, and 11 bases separated the two germline ends. Germline CDR1 is MDHEN and CDR2 is SYDVKM. This CDR3 contains 12 residues. Original methodology: Quantification of nucleated cells was approximated via reference gene primer amplification. Clones were read by immunoSEQ multiplex PCR, and TCRdb kept only the in-frame ones, dropping some. For V, J and clone size, that table is used; D and trimming come from the DNA. The sample consists of roughly 53,000 clones, 77% of them appearing once. The gene calls are TRBV28 and TRBJ1-6; D is undetermined. Input material: peripheral blood. The TCR was taken from a man aged 65 to 85 with active or convalescent COVID-19. CDR3 residues: CASFRAGSPLHF. CDR3 nucleotide sequence: TGTGCCAGCTTCCGGGCGGGTTCACCCCTCCACTTT. Full variable domain (missing parts from reference TRBV28 and TRBJ1-6): DVKVTQSSRYLVKRTGEKVFLECVQDMDHENMFWYRQDPGLGLRLIYFSYDVKMKEKGDIPEGYSVSREKKERFSLILESASTNQTSMYLCASFRAGSPLHFGNGTRLTVT.